The 5 T cell receptor beta chains presented below share a single source sample, sequenced in a study of OX40 agonist ivuxolimab in advanced cancers. Method: immunoSEQ multiplex PCR; TCRdb's copy keeps in-frame clones and lacks some. The sample carries about 66,000 clones, over 75% recorded once. The specimen was CD4+ or CD8+ T cells sorted from blood, collected in a trial of the OX40 agonist ivuxolimab. The source of these receptors is an adult with an advanced solid tumor such as melanoma, head and neck, liver or kidney cancer.

This chain connects TRBV4-3 to TRBJ1-2; TRBD1 matches 8 bases. V trimming: 1 base; J trimming: 0 bases; junction bases outside the gene matches: 19. Germline V gives CDR1 LGHNA, CDR2 YSLEER. The CDR3 extends over 21 amino acids. The CDR3 DNA follows: TGCGCCAGCAGCCAAGGGATCCTCCGGGACAGGCACTCCTCAGCTAACTATGGCTACACCTTC. Protein: CASSQGILRDRHSSANYGYTF.

DNA of the CDR3: TGTGCCAGCAGCTTAGCGTGGACTTCTAATGAGCAGTTCTTC. Protein sequence: CASSLAWTSNEQFF. The V and J genes are TRBV7-2 and TRBJ2-1; TRBD2 is a possible D gene (5 bases). In germline, CDR1 is SGHTA, CDR2 FQGNSA. This CDR3 is built from 14 residues. V dropped 0 bases and J dropped 7 bases, with 10 bases sitting between them.

The chain uses TRBV5-6 and TRBJ2-5; D is unclear. Germline V gives CDR1 SGHDT, CDR2 YYEEEE. CDR3 length: 14 amino acids. V lost 1 base and J lost 2, with 9 bases in between. The CDR3 coding sequence is TGTGCCAGCAGCTTGAAGGCCTATCAAGAGACCCAGTACTTC. Its translation is CASSLKAYQETQYF.

This chain connects TRBV1 to TRBJ2-7; the table's D gene call, TRBD1, was not cross checked with the DNA. TRBV1 is classified as a pseudogene. The length of the CDR3 is 18 residues. CDR3 nucleotide sequence: TGCACCAGCAGCCTCCCAGAGACAGGCGCCCCTTCAATCTACGAGCAGTACTTC. This gives the protein CTSSLPETGAPSIYEQYF.

The chain joins TRBV19 to TRBJ1-5; D uncertain. From germline, CDR1 is LNHDA and CDR2 SQIVND (reference sequence). This CDR3 is built from 13 residues. Trimming shortened V by 3 bases and J by 5 bases, and 8 bases separated the two germline ends. CDR3 DNA: TGTGCCAGTAGTATGGAGGTTTATCAGCCCCAGCATTTT. This codes for CASSMEVYQPQHF.